This T cell receptor beta chain is from a study of CD8 T cells in ankylosing spondylitis. Study findings and constraints: Apparently characteristic of ankylosing spondylitis blood was a TCR beta motif (fewer than ten highly homologous variants). Some motif variants had been reported before (in reactive arthritis synovial fluid and blood). CD8+ cells made up the disease-linked clones, which were relatively rare in peripheral blood.

Using its own MiXCR run on the 5' RACE reads, TCRdb lists one record per CDR3 protein. The repertoire holds fewer than 400,000 distinct CDR3 sequences, about a fifth seen once, with approximately 15% in the top ten. Turning to this clonotype: As yet, its antigen is unknown.

This CDR3 comprises 19 residues. V was clipped by 2 bases and J by 0 bases; unmatched bases: 9. The germline V gene encodes CDR1 SGHRS and CDR2 YFSETQ. The chain couples TRBV5-1 to TRBJ2-7; 15 nucleotides match TRBD2. Sequencing was carried out using blood, either unsorted or a sorted T cell fraction (not recorded which). The TCR sequence derives from a male donor with ankylosing spondylitis. DNA of the CDR3: TGCGCCAGCAGCTTTTGGGGGGGACTAGCGGGAGGCACCTCCTACGAGCAGTACTTC. This encodes CASSFWGGLAGGTSYEQYF.